This T cell receptor (beta chain) was retrieved from a study of control samples from healthy donors and cancer patients. The repertoire was sequenced with immunoSEQ multiplex PCR; TCRdb's copy has only in-frame clones and lacks some. The sample has 70,000 to 75,000 clones; about 90% are singletons. V gave up 6 bases and J gave up 7 bases; unmatched junction bases: 12. This CDR3 has 16 residues. CDR1 and CDR2 from the germline V gene are MNHEY and SVGEGT. The TCR originated in a woman aged 45-65 years in good health. The rearrangement joins TRBV6-2 or TRBV6-3 to TRBJ2-1, with 10 bases lining up with TRBD2. Material for sequencing was blood. In DNA form, the CDR3 reads TGTGCCAGCAGCCCTCTAGCGGGAGTATTCGGAAATGAGCAGTTCTTC. Residues: CASSPLAGVFGNEQFF.